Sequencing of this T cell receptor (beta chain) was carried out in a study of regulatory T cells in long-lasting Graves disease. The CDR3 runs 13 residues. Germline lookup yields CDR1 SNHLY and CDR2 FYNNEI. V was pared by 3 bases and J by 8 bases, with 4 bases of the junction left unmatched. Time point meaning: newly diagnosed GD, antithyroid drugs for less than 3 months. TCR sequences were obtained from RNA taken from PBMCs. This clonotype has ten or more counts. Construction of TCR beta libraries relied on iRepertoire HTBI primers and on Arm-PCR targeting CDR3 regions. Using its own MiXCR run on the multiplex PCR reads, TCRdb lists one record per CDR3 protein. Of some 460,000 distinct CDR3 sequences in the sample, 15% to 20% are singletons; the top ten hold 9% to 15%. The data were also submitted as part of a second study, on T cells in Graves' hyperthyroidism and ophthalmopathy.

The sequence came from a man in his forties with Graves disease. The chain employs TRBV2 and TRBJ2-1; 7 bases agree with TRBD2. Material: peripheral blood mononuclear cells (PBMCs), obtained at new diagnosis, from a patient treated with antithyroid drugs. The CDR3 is CASSETSIDEQFF. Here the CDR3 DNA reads TGTGCCAGCAGTGAGACTAGCATCGATGAGCAGTTCTTC.